Listed here are 22 T cell receptor beta chains from one sample, sequenced in a study of CD8 T cells in ankylosing spondylitis. These receptors lack a known antigen. MiXCR, applied by TCRdb to the 5' RACE reads, yields one record per CDR3 protein. The data contain approximately 400,000 distinct CDR3 sequences, roughly 25% of them singletons. Whole-study results and caveats: Ankylosing spondylitis blood appeared to carry a characteristic TCR beta motif of roughly 8 highly homologous variants.

The specimen was blood, either unsorted or a sorted T cell fraction (not recorded which). The receptors come from a male donor with ankylosing spondylitis.

The chain is built from TRBV6-5 and TRBJ2-3, with a weak D call TRBD1 (5 bases). Per germline, CDR1 MNHEY and CDR2 SVGAGI. V was pared by 6 bases and J by 1 base, with 11 bases between. This CDR3 contains 14 residues. CDR3 loop: CASRYDSGTDTQYF. The CDR3 nucleotides read TGTGCCAGCAGGTATGACAGCGGCACAGATACGCAGTATTTT.

This clonotype was seen a few times. This sequence joins TRBV3-1 and TRBJ2-5; D tentatively fits TRBD1 or TRBD2 (6 bases each). Germline values: CDR1 LGHDT, CDR2 YNNKEL (reference sequence). Trimming removed 1 base from V and 6 bases from J, with 15 bases in between. The CDR3 contains 15 residues. The CDR3 DNA reads as TGTGCCAGCAGCCAAGGGACAGCGGCGGGGAAGACCCAGTACTTC. This sequence encodes CASSQGTAAGKTQYF.

This clonotype has more than one count but fewer than ten. This chain connects TRBV27 to TRBJ1-2, with D uncertain. The CDR3 has 12 residues. V lost 2 bases and J lost 8, with 9 bases in between. Per germline, CDR1 MNHEY and CDR2 SMNVEV (reference sequence). The CDR3 DNA reads TGTGCCAGCAGTTTAATAGGGCGAGGCTACACCTTC. Its protein is CASSLIGRGYTF.

This rearrangement joins TRBV27 to TRBJ2-3; unclear D gene. CDR1 and CDR2 from the germline V gene are MNHEY and SMNVEV (reference sequence). V was cut by 10 bases and J by 4 bases, with 12 bases left in between. CDR3 length: 12 amino acids. CDR3 coding DNA: TGTGCCACCAAGAGGTTCCCAGATACGCAGTATTTT. Translating it yields CATKRFPDTQYF.

This clonotype has ten or more counts. The gene calls are TRBV2 and TRBJ1-1; possible D gene TRBD1, 5 bases. V was shortened by 3 bases and J by 1 base, with 6 bases between the two germline ends. Germline CDR1 and CDR2: SNHLY and FYNNEI. The CDR3 is 13 amino acids. CDR3 nucleotide sequence: TGTGCCAGCAGTGATCAGGGGAACACTGAAGCTTTCTTT. It encodes CASSDQGNTEAFF.

The rearrangement uses TRBV19 and TRBJ2-1, with 10 positions matching TRBD1. CDR1 and CDR2 (germline): LNHDA, SQIVND (reference sequence). V trimming: 5 bases; J trimming: 15 bases; junction bases outside the gene matches: 10. This CDR3 contains 13 residues. CDR3 protein: CASSSPPGQGLFF. The CDR3 nucleotides read TGTGCCAGTAGTTCTCCCCCGGGACAGGGGCTGTTCTTC.

This clonotype showed up just a few times. The V call is TRBV9, the J call TRBJ1-2, with D unclear. The CDR3 extends over 15 amino acids. Deletions cut 3 bases from V and 4 bases from J, with 16 bases between. Germline V gives CDR1 SGDLS, CDR2 YYNGEE. CDR3 loop: CASSATGPRGYGYTF. CDR3 sequence (DNA): TGTGCCAGCAGCGCGACCGGGCCCCGGGGCTATGGCTACACCTTC.

This clonotype was observed a few times. V usage is TRBV11-2 and J usage is TRBJ1-1; perhaps TRBD1 as D (6 bases). CDR1 is SGHAT and CDR2 is FQNNGV in the germline V gene. This CDR3 comprises 16 residues. V lost 2 bases and J 5 bases, leaving 18 bases between the germline ends. The CDR3 region is CASSLPSGTPITEAFF. The CDR3, as DNA: TGTGCCAGCAGCTTACCCTCCGGGACACCTATAACTGAAGCTTTCTTT.

This clonotype occurred a few times. The chain recombines TRBV12-3 or TRBV12-4 with TRBJ1-5, with D tentatively TRBD1 (5 bases). The CDR3 consists of 15 residues. The V gene lost 3 bases and the J gene lost 7 bases, with 16 bases spanning the gap. The CDR3 nucleotides are TGTGCCAGCAGTTTGGCCAGGGAAGGGAGGCAGCCCCAGCATTTT. This encodes CASSLAREGRQPQHF.

The V and J genes are TRBV7-2 and TRBJ2-7, with D possibly TRBD2 on 6 matching bases. The ends were cut back, 1 base at V and 4 bases at J, with 14 bases in the middle. CDR1 is SGHTA, CDR2 FQGNSA, per germline. The CDR3 is 15 residues long. The CDR3 loop is CASSLEAGRAYEQYF. CDR3 DNA: TGTGCCAGCAGCTTAGAAGCGGGCAGGGCATACGAGCAGTACTTC. The whole variable domain, remainder taken from reference TRBV7-2 and TRBJ2-7, is GAGVSQSPSNKVTEKGKDVELRCDPISGHTALYWYRQSLGQGLEFLIYFQGNSAPDKSGLPSDRFSAERTGGSVSTLTIQRTQQEDSAVYLCASSLEAGRAYEQYFGPGTRLTVT.

The chain has TRBV5-1 and TRBJ2-3, with D possibly TRBD2 on 5 matching bases. The CDR3 extends over 15 amino acids. Germline loops: CDR1 SGHRS, CDR2 YFSETQ. Trimming took 2 bases from V and 4 from J, leaving 14 bases between them. CDR3 nucleotide sequence: TGCGCCAGCAGCTTTTCTCCTAGCAACCCAGATACGCAGTATTTT. It yields the protein CASSFSPSNPDTQYF.

This clonotype was counted at least ten times. The gene calls are TRBV5-5 and TRBJ1-6, with D perhaps TRBD1 (5 bases). V was trimmed by 2 bases and J by 0 bases, leaving 9 bases between them. The CDR3 is 16 amino acids. The germline CDR1 and CDR2 sequences are SGHKS and YYEKEE (reference sequence). CDR3: CASSFWQGSYNSPLHF. DNA of the CDR3: TGTGCCAGCAGCTTTTGGCAGGGCTCCTATAATTCACCCCTCCACTTT. Using reference TRBV5-5 and TRBJ1-6 for the parts outside the CDR3, the full variable domain is DAGVTQSPTHLIKTRGQQVTLRCSPISGHKSVSWYQQVLGQGPQFIFQYYEKEERGRGNFPDRFSARQFPNYSSELNVNALLLGDSALYLCASSFWQGSYNSPLHFGNGTRLTVT.

The genes are TRBV12-3 or TRBV12-4 and TRBJ2-3; no clear D gene. The CDR3 covers 14 residues. The V gene lost 3 bases and the J gene lost 5 bases, with 12 bases spanning the gap. In nucleotides, the CDR3 is TGTGCCAGCAGTTTTGGGCAGCCAGGAGATACGCAGTATTTT. Its translation: CASSFGQPGDTQYF.

This clonotype has a handful of counts. V gene TRBV24-1 combines with J gene TRBJ1-2; D uncertain. Deletions cut 3 bases from V and 7 bases from J, with 14 bases between. Per germline, CDR1 KGHDR and CDR2 SFDVKD. The CDR3 is 14 amino acids. CDR3 sequence (DNA): TGTGCCACCAGTGATCCCGACTCTTGGGGTGGCTACACCTTC. The encoded protein is CATSDPDSWGGYTF.

The chain employs TRBV13 and TRBJ1-5; 10 nucleotides align to TRBD1. The junction had 2 bases not matched to a gene; V was cut back by 0 bases and J by 6 bases. The length of the CDR3 is 15 residues. The germline CDR1 and CDR2 sequences are PRHDT and FYEKMQ (reference sequence). The CDR3 DNA reads as TGTGCCAGCAGCTTAGGCCGGACAGGGGGTCAGCCCCAGCATTTT. Residues: CASSLGRTGGQPQHF.

The CDR3 sequence is CASSKNRDSILYEQYF. The CDR3 bases are TGTGCCAGCAGTAAGAACCGGGACAGCATCCTCTACGAGCAGTACTTC. This chain links TRBV6-1 with TRBJ2-7, with 7 bases identical to TRBD1. Trimming removed 5 bases from V and 3 bases from J; junction bases left unmatched: 13. Germline V lookup: CDR1 MNHNS, CDR2 SASEGT. The CDR3 contains 16 residues.

This clonotype was detected only a few times. The chain has TRBV5-1 and TRBJ2-7; 11 bases are shared with TRBD1. J was trimmed by 3 bases and V by 4 bases; bases with no gene match: 12. The CDR3 spans 17 residues. Germline-derived CDR1 and CDR2 are SGHRS and YFSETQ. The CDR3 loop reads CASSPNKPGQGDYEQYF. CDR3 sequence (DNA): TGCGCCAGCAGCCCTAACAAACCGGGACAGGGGGACTACGAGCAGTACTTC.

The V call is TRBV3-1, the J call TRBJ1-5; a possible D gene is TRBD1 (5 bases). The CDR3 is made up of 15 amino acids. Germline CDR1 and CDR2: LGHDT and YNNKEL (reference sequence). V dropped 0 bases and J dropped 6 bases, with 12 bases sitting between them. The CDR3 protein is CASSQDSTGGQPQHF. The CDR3 DNA is TGTGCCAGCAGCCAAGATAGCACAGGCGGTCAGCCCCAGCATTTT.

This clonotype was observed once. This sequence joins TRBV20-1 and TRBJ2-1; 9 bases agree with TRBD1. The CDR3 has 15 residues. Losses at the gene ends were 8 bases for V and 6 bases for J; bases not matched to a gene: 14. CDR1 DFQATT and CDR2 SNEGSKA come from the germline V gene (reference sequence). CDR3 amino acids: CSLFTPGQGLNEQFF. The CDR3 DNA is TGCAGTTTATTCACACCGGGACAGGGCCTCAATGAGCAGTTCTTC.

V and J are TRBV5-1 and TRBJ1-1; 7 bases are a match to TRBD1. Trimming removed 6 bases from V and 0 bases from J; junction bases left unmatched: 8. This CDR3 is 15 amino acids long. The germline V gene has CDR1 SGHRS and CDR2 YFSETQ. The CDR3 spells CASIKDRTMNTEAFF. The CDR3, as DNA: TGCGCCAGCATTAAGGACAGGACCATGAACACTGAAGCTTTCTTT. Combining the CDR3 with reference TRBV5-1 and TRBJ1-1 gives the whole variable domain KAGVTQTPRYLIKTRGQQVTLSCSPISGHRSVSWYQQTPGQGLQFLFEYFSETQRNKGNFPGRFSGRQFSNSRSEMNVSTLELGDSALYLCASIKDRTMNTEAFFGQGTRLTVV.

The chain couples TRBV20-1 to TRBJ1-1; the match to TRBD1 covers 9 bases. In germline, CDR1 is DFQATT, CDR2 SNEGSKA (reference sequence). Trimming cost V 6 bases and J 5 bases; bases outside gene matches: 7. CDR3 length: 13 amino acids. As DNA, the CDR3 is TGCAGTGCGTCGACAGGGGGGACAACTGAAGCTTTCTTT. This sequence encodes CSASTGGTTEAFF.

The chain links TRBV30 to TRBJ2-7, with unresolved D. Trimming removed 2 bases from V and 6 bases from J, with 14 bases in between. The CDR3 is 13 amino acids. Germline V lookup: CDR1 GTSNPN, CDR2 SVGIG (reference sequence). The CDR3 nucleotides are TGTGCCTGGAGTCTCACCCTAGGAAGCGAGCAGTACTTC. Translation: CAWSLTLGSEQYF.